The 25 T cell receptor beta chains listed next were all sequenced from one sample in a study of control samples from healthy donors and cancer patients. Repertoires were generated with immunoSEQ multiplex PCR, while TCRdb's copy carries only in-frame clones and drops some. The sample carries approximately 120,000 clones, approximately 84% recorded once. The sample was blood. These receptors were taken from a man aged 18 to 30 in good health.

The V gene is TRBV27, the J gene TRBJ2-3; the match to TRBD2 covers 9 bases. CDR1 MNHEY and CDR2 SMNVEV come from the germline V gene (reference sequence). V shed 1 base and J 4 bases; nucleotides not matched to a gene: 6. The CDR3 covers 16 residues. Here the CDR3 reads CASSLLASGISDTQYF. The CDR3, as DNA: TGTGCCAGCAGTTTATTAGCTAGCGGGATCTCAGATACGCAGTATTTT.

The chain combines TRBV7-3 with TRBJ2-5; the D is unclear. This CDR3 is 15 amino acids long. With 2 bases removed from V and 1 base from J, the gap between germline ends came to 11 bases. Germline values: CDR1 SGHTA, CDR2 FQGTGA. The CDR3: CASSLLGHLQETQYF. In nucleotides, the CDR3 is TGTGCCAGCAGCTTATTGGGCCACCTCCAAGAGACCCAGTACTTC.

The chain recombines TRBV7-9 with TRBJ1-1, with 7 positions matching TRBD1. Unmatched junction bases numbered 8, after V lost 7 bases and J lost 0 bases. CDR3 length: 15 residues. Germline V gene data show CDR1 as SEHNR and CDR2 as FQNEAQ (reference sequence). CDR3 DNA: TGTGCCAGCACTCGACAGGGTGATATGAACACTGAAGCTTTCTTT. Its translation: CASTRQGDMNTEAFF.

The chain uses TRBV28 and TRBJ2-7; no clear D. This CDR3 contains 18 residues. V was shortened by 10 bases and J by 0 bases, with 28 bases between the two germline ends. CDR1 is MDHEN and CDR2 is SYDVKM in the germline V gene. The CDR3 DNA reads TGTGCCATCACCCCACCCAAAAATCTTAAGCTCAGCTCCTACGAGCAGTACTTC. Translating gives CAITPPKNLKLSSYEQYF.

This clone was seen only once. V and J are TRBV6-2 or TRBV6-3 and TRBJ2-1; 9 bases match TRBD2. CDR1 MNHEY and CDR2 SVGEGT come from the germline V gene. The CDR3 spans 16 residues. J gave up 3 bases and V 5 bases, and 8 bases lay outside the gene matches. Here the CDR3 reads CASSARTSALYNEQFF. The CDR3 DNA reads TGTGCCAGCAGTGCACGGACTAGCGCCCTCTACAATGAGCAGTTCTTC.

In its sample, this clone was seen once. The DNA is omitted, as the CDR3 cannot be located on it reliably, and the CDR3 follows TCRdb's listing. The rearrangement joins TRBV10-1 to TRBJ2-2; TRBD2 was called by the table and not checked on the DNA. The CDR3 spans 14 amino acids, including both terminal residues. CDR1 is WNHNN, CDR2 SYGVQD, per germline (reference sequence). The CDR3: CASSTSGSSGELFF.

The rearrangement joins TRBV5-6 to TRBJ2-7; D may match TRBD1 or TRBD2 (6 bases each). CDR1 is SGHDT, CDR2 YYEEEE, per germline. The ends were cut back, 4 bases at V and 0 bases at J, with 11 bases in the middle. This CDR3 region has 14 residues. CDR3 loop: CASSPGDFSYEQYF. The CDR3 coding sequence is TGTGCCAGCAGCCCAGGGGACTTCTCCTACGAGCAGTACTTC.

The gene calls are TRBV7-9 and TRBJ2-7, with TRBD2 matching 7 bases. Germline values: CDR1 SEHNR, CDR2 FQNEAQ (reference sequence). Trimming removed 2 bases from V and 5 bases from J; junction bases left unmatched: 6. The CDR3 totals 14 residues. CDR3 residues: CASSLIGGSHEQYF. CDR3 in DNA: TGTGCCAGCAGCTTAATCGGGGGGTCCCACGAGCAGTACTTC.

The chain has TRBV10-3 and TRBJ1-4, with 7 bases fitting TRBD1. Trimming took 6 bases from V and 8 from J; bases not matched to a gene: 12. This CDR3 region has 15 residues. Germline CDR1 and CDR2: ENHRY and SYGVKD. CDR3 bases: TGTGCCATCAGGCTGGGACAGCGGAAAGACGAAAAACTGTTTTTT. It yields the protein CAIRLGQRKDEKLFF.

This clone was recorded once. The rearrangement uses TRBV15 and TRBJ1-1; 8 bases fit TRBD1. The V gene end was trimmed by 3 bases and the J gene end by 6 bases; junction bases not matched to a gene: 3. Germline loops: CDR1 LNHNV, CDR2 YYDKDF (reference sequence). CDR3 length: 13 amino acids. CDR3 protein: CATSRDRAAEAFF. The DNA of the CDR3 is TGTGCCACCAGCAGGGACAGGGCGGCTGAAGCTTTCTTT. The variable domain in full, with the rest retrieved from reference TRBV15 and TRBJ1-1, is DAMVIQNPRYQVTQFGKPVTLSCSQTLNHNVMYWYQQKSSQAPKLLFHYYDKDFNNEADTPDNFQSRRPNTSFCFLDIRSPGLGDTAMYLCATSRDRAAEAFFGQGTRLTVV.

The chain carries TRBV25-1 and TRBJ2-2, with TRBD2 identical over 10 bases. The CDR3 is made up of 18 amino acids. Germline-derived CDR1 and CDR2 are MGHDK and SYGVNS. V dropped 10 bases and J dropped 4; count of bases not matched to a gene: 18. CDR3 sequence (DNA): TGTGCCACCCGGCCCCCCGCTAGCGGGAGTCCCAGCACCGGGGAGCTGTTTTTT. It encodes CATRPPASGSPSTGELFF.

CDR3 DNA: TGTGCCAGCAGCCGAGGACCCCGGGAAACCTATGGCTACACCTTC. Amino acids: CASSRGPRETYGYTF. The chain employs TRBV7-9 and TRBJ1-2; D is undetermined. Germline loops: CDR1 SEHNR, CDR2 FQNEAQ (reference sequence). V gave up 5 bases and J gave up 4 bases, with 17 bases separating them. The CDR3 extends over 15 amino acids.

The chain links TRBV27 to TRBJ1-2; TRBD1 matches 11 bases. This CDR3 contains 15 residues. Germline CDR1 MNHEY, CDR2 SMNVEV (reference sequence). Trimming removed 5 bases from V and 7 bases from J; junction bases left unmatched: 9. Here the CDR3 DNA reads TGTGCCAGCAGTCCCTCGGACAGGGGGCCCGCTGGCTACACCTTC. Its translation: CASSPSDRGPAGYTF.

The chain employs TRBV5-1 and TRBJ2-2; 8 nucleotides align to TRBD2. Germline assignment: CDR1 SGHRS and CDR2 YFSETQ. Losses at the gene ends were 5 bases for V and 5 bases for J; bases not matched to a gene: 5. The CDR3 sequence is 14 residues long. CDR3 sequence: CASREAGVTGELFF. CDR3 bases: TGCGCCAGCAGGGAAGCGGGAGTTACCGGGGAGCTGTTTTTT.

The chain recombines TRBV13 with TRBJ2-5; TRBD2 agrees at 10 bases. CDR3 length: 19 residues. V shed 2 bases, J shed 0 bases, and the junction held 12 bases outside the gene matches. The germline V gene has CDR1 PRHDT and CDR2 FYEKMQ (reference sequence). The CDR3 bases are TGTGCCAGCAGCTTATCGGCCGGGCTAGCGGGAGACTACCAAGAGACCCAGTACTTC. Translation: CASSLSAGLAGDYQETQYF. The full variable domain, in which reference TRBV13 and TRBJ2-5 provide the parts outside the CDR3, is AAGVIQSPRHLIKEKRETATLKCYPIPRHDTVYWYQQGPGQDPQFLISFYEKMQSDKGSIPDRFSAQQFSDYHSELNMSSLELGDSALYFCASSLSAGLAGDYQETQYFGPGTRLLVL.

The chain carries TRBV9 and TRBJ1-2, with 8 bases lining up with TRBD1. With V trimmed by 1 base and J by 1 base, 0 bases remained unmatched. This CDR3 is 14 amino acids long. Per the germline V gene, CDR1 is SGDLS and CDR2 is YYNGEE. Written as DNA, the CDR3 is TGTGCCAGCAGCGTAACAGGGGGTAACTATGGCTACACCTTC. It specifies CASSVTGGNYGYTF.

The genes are TRBV5-1 and TRBJ1-5; D remains unclear. Trimming stripped 5 bases from V and 3 bases from J, with 12 bases between. The CDR3 has 14 amino acids. Germline V lookup: CDR1 SGHRS, CDR2 YFSETQ. The CDR3 region has the DNA TGCGCCAGCAGAATAGACGGATTCAATCAGCCCCAGCATTTT. Protein product: CASRIDGFNQPQHF.

The chain carries TRBV3-1 (or the pseudogene TRBV3-2) and TRBJ1-2; perhaps TRBD1 as D (5 bases). Between the trimmed V and J ends, which lost 1 base and 2 bases, there was a span of 5 bases. The CDR3 has 13 residues. The V gene's germline CDR1 is LGHDT and CDR2 YNNKEL (reference sequence). The CDR3 loop is CASSQGGNYGYTF. In DNA, the CDR3 is TGTGCCAGCAGCCAAGGGGGGAACTATGGCTACACCTTC.

V is TRBV3-1 (or the pseudogene TRBV3-2) and J is TRBJ2-1; 10 bases are shared with TRBD2. The CDR3 totals 15 residues. Germline V gene data show CDR1 as LGHDT and CDR2 as YNNKEL (reference sequence). Unmatched junction bases numbered 5, after V lost 1 base and J lost 8 bases. CDR3: CASSQASGRGDEQFF. The CDR3 region has the DNA TGTGCCAGCAGCCAAGCGAGCGGGAGGGGGGATGAGCAGTTCTTC.

The V call is TRBV7-3, the J call TRBJ2-7, with TRBD2 identical over 13 bases. Trimming removed 5 bases from V and 5 bases from J; junction bases left unmatched: 6. This CDR3 is built from 15 residues. Per germline, CDR1 SGHTA and CDR2 FQGTGA. CDR3 in amino acids: CASSTGLAGAHEQYF. Written as DNA, the CDR3 is TGTGCCAGCAGCACCGGACTAGCGGGAGCGCACGAGCAGTACTTC. Looking up the rest from reference TRBV7-3 and TRBJ2-7 gives the full variable domain: GAGVSQTPSNKVTEKGKYVELRCDPISGHTALYWYRQSLGQGPEFLIYFQGTGAADDSGLPNDRFFAVRPEGSVSTLKIQRTERGDSAVYLCASSTGLAGAHEQYFGPGTRLTVT.

The chain couples TRBV10-2 to TRBJ2-4; D not resolved. CDR1 WSHSY and CDR2 SAAADI come from the germline V gene. The germline V and J ends were trimmed by 4 bases and 14 bases, with 15 bases remaining between them. The CDR3 sequence is 12 residues long. CDR3 sequence reads: CASSASEDSEYF. As DNA, the CDR3 is TGCGCCAGCAGTGCGTCCGAAGACTCCGAGTACTTC.

As DNA, the CDR3 is TGTGCCAGCAGCTTGGGCCAGGGAATGAACACTGAAGCTTTCTTT. Translating gives CASSLGQGMNTEAFF. The gene calls are TRBV5-6 and TRBJ1-1; TRBD1 is a possible D gene (5 bases). Germline V gene lookup returns CDR1 SGHDT and CDR2 YYEEEE. CDR3 length equals 15 residues. V was clipped by 0 bases and J by 0 bases, with 9 bases between them.

The rearrangement uses TRBV14 and TRBJ2-1; 7 bases map to TRBD1. V gave up 7 bases and J gave up 7 bases; unmatched junction bases: 4. The CDR3 runs 12 residues. The germline gives CDR1 SGHDN, CDR2 FVKESK. The DNA for the CDR3 is TGTGCCAGCAATACACAGGGGAATGAGCAGTTCTTC. Translating it yields CASNTQGNEQFF.

The V gene is TRBV6-5, the J gene TRBJ1-2, with 9 positions matching TRBD1. CDR3 length equals 15 residues. Trimming at V came to 2 bases and at J to 3 bases, leaving 4 bases not matched to a gene. From germline, CDR1 is MNHEY and CDR2 SVGAGI. The CDR3 nucleotides read TGTGCCAGCAGTTACCTTACAGGGGGCGACTATGGCTACACCTTC. Translated, it gives CASSYLTGGDYGYTF.

The gene calls are TRBV6-5 and TRBJ2-7, with D unresolved. V lost 6 bases and J 1 base, leaving 16 bases between the germline ends. CDR1 is MNHEY, CDR2 SVGAGI, per germline. CDR3 length: 15 residues. CDR3 sequence: CASRISETTSYEQYF. CDR3 in DNA: TGTGCCAGCAGGATAAGCGAGACCACATCCTACGAGCAGTACTTC.